This T cell receptor beta chain was sequenced for a study of early T cells in non-severe SARS-CoV-2 infection (dated by TCRdb to 2020 to 2023). Regarding the study in general: Bulk RNA from unsorted whole blood was used for TCR sequencing, so alpha and beta chains could not be paired.

This clonotype was counted only a few times. This receptor's antigen is unknown. No base qualities exist here, and no much larger clone lies one base off it. What the work shows at the level of the full study, not this receptor alone: VDJdb matching was skewed toward anti-spike CD8 responses and likely underestimated virus-specific expansions by missing private and CD4 specificities.

A case-control design nested within a healthcare worker cohort in London, UK, was used, with weekly nasopharyngeal swab PCR tests and blood sampling performed. Healthcare workers were recruited between 23 and 31 March 2020, during the week of the UK lockdown, and were followed weekly for up to roughly 15 weeks. The library was generated by 5' RACE. The sample was run on a NextSeq 500. To correct for sequencing error and PCR bias, the TCR library protocol tagged individual cDNA molecules with unique molecular identifiers. TCR alpha and beta chains were both sequenced, and the abundances of alpha and beta sequences in each sample were closely correlated with each other. The authors' analysis ran thus. V gene, J gene and CDR3 annotation of TCR sequences was performed with Decombinator V4. Expanded TCRs were defined as changing significantly between any two time points under a Poisson model with p below 0.0001. TCR abundances were normalised to the total number of TCRs sequenced in each sample and reported as counts per million. TRAV1-2 paired with TRAJ12, TRAJ20 or TRAJ33 defined MAIT TCRs, while TRAV10 paired with TRAJ18 defined iNKT TCRs. A search of VDJdb, accessed on 1 November 2021, was run for TCRs annotated to CMV, EBV and SARS-CoV-2, with TCRs annotated for multiple antigens excluded. The raw public data were reprocessed by TCRdb itself: fastp quality trimming at Q25, MiXCR clonotype calling, in-frame beta chains only. Each CDR3 protein appears once, grouped with its most common genes and DNA. The V and J calls follow TCRdb's processing rather than the paper's. Present in this sample are 75,000 to 80,000 distinct CDR3 sequences, 11% of which were seen just once. Around 13% of the sample is in the top ten clones.

Counted from cysteine to phenylalanine, this CDR3 has 14 amino acids. Of the read, only the CDR3 DNA is kept; its 42 bases are in frame from base 1. Via the germline V gene (reference sequence), CDR1 is MNHNY and CDR2 SVGAGI. V gives up 7 bases and J gives up 4 bases, and the segment between their germline ends measures 16 bases. This receptor was taken from an adult who was a healthcare worker with PCR-confirmed SARS-CoV-2 infection or an uninfected control (not recorded which). The rearranged segments are TRBV6-6 and TRBJ1-1; a confident D gene designation cannot be given. Here the sequenced sample was whole blood, taken at baseline. The CDR3 region reads CASIRPSVSTEAFF. The bases read TGTGCCAGCATCCGGCCTTCGGTGAGCACTGAAGCTTTCTTT.